This passage covers 3 T cell receptor beta chains from one sample sequenced in a study of T-cell reconstitution after alpha-beta-depleted transplantation in children. The authors prepared the TCRbeta library with unique molecular identifiers. TCRdb used MiXCR to reprocess the PCR reads, holding one entry per CDR3 protein. The sample yields approximately 110,000 distinct CDR3 sequences, under 30% seen once. The material was PBMCs, mostly from graft donor cells, obtained 180 days after TCRalphabeta/CD19-depleted stem cell transplant. The origin of the receptors is a male patient between 2 and 10 years old who had a stem cell transplant for chronic granulomatous disease, so the T cells may come from the graft donor.

In this sample, this clonotype turned up a few times. V usage is TRBV5-1 and J usage is TRBJ2-5; 9 positions match TRBD1. V lost 0 bases, J lost 1 base, and 4 bases stayed unmatched. The CDR3 loop spans 16 amino acids. The germline gives CDR1 SGHRS, CDR2 YFSETQ. The chain's CDR3 is CASSLGQGGSQETQYF. Here the CDR3 DNA reads TGCGCCAGCAGCTTGGGACAGGGGGGATCCCAAGAGACCCAGTACTTC.

Many counts were recorded for this clonotype. The V call is TRBV20-1, the J call TRBJ2-4; D gene ambiguous. Germline loops: CDR1 DFQATT, CDR2 SNEGSKA (reference sequence). Trimming took off 2 bases at V and 6 bases at J, with 5 bases between the two ends. The CDR3 loop spans 11 amino acids. The CDR3 DNA sequence: TGCAGTGCTAGATTGGGAAACATTCAGTACTTC. Its translation: CSARLGNIQYF.

This clonotype has a count of ten or more. One end of the junction varies from germline; a read error may be responsible. The chain links TRBV2 to TRBJ2-7; 9 bases agree with TRBD1. Germline V gene data show CDR1 as SNHLY and CDR2 as FYNNEI. This CDR3 comprises 13 residues. CDR3 sequence: CASSEVRGQGDFF. The CDR3 nucleotides read TGTGCCAGCAGTGAAGTCAGGGGACAGGGAGACTTCTTC.